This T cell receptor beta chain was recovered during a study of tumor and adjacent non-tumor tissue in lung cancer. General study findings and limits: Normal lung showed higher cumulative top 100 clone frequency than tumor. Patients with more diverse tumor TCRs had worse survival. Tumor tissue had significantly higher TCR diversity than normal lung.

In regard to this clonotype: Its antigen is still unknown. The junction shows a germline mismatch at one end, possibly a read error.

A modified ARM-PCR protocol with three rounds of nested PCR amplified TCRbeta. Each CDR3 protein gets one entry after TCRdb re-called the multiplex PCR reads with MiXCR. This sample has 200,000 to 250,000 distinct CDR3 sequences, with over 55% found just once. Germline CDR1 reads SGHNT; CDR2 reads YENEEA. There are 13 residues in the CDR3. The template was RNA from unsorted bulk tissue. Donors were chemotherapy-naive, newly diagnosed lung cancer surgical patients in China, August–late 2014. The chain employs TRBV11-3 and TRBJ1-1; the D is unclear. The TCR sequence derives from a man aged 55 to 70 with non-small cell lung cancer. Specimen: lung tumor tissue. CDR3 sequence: CASSFLWNPEAFF. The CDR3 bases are TGTGCCAGCAGCTTTCTGTGGAACCCTGAAGCTTTCTTT.